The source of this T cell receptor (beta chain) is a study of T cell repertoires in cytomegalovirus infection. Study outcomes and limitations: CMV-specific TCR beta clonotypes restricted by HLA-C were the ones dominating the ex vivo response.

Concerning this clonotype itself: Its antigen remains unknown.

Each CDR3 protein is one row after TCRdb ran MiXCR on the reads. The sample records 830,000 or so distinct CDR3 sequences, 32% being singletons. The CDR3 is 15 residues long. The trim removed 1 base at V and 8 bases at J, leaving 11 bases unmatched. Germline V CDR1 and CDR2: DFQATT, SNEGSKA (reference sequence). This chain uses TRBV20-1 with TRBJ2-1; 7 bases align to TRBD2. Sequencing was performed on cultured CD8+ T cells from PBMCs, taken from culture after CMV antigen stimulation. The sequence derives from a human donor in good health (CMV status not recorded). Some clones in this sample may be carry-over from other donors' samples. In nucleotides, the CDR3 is TGCAGTGCTAGAGGGCCGGCTAGCGGTATCTATGAGCAGTTCTTC. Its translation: CSARGPASGIYEQFF.